A single sample gave rise to the 32 T cell receptor beta chains below, sequenced in a study of shared clonotypes between healthy human individuals. Profiling relied on immunoSEQ multiplex PCR, and the TCRdb table lists in-frame clones only, not all of them. In the table there are about 490,000 clones, 76% of which are singletons. Sequenced input: PBMCs. The source is a woman between 40 and 55 years old in good health. Some clones in this sample may be carry-over from other donors' samples.

In regard to this clone: Other DNA sequences in the sample encode the same CDR3. This rearrangement joins TRBV5-1 to TRBJ2-3, with a weak D call TRBD2 (6 bases). V lost 6 bases and J lost 0, with 8 bases in between. Germline CDR1 SGHRS, CDR2 YFSETQ. This CDR3 comprises 13 residues. CDR3 sequence (DNA): TGCGCCAGCACTCGGGGGAGCACAGATACGCAGTATTTT. Its protein product is CASTRGSTDTQYF.

The rearrangement links TRBV2 to TRBJ2-1; 10 nucleotides match TRBD2. V shed 6 bases and J 7 bases; nucleotides not matched to a gene: 6. The CDR3 runs to 14 residues. The germline V gene has CDR1 SNHLY and CDR2 FYNNEI. The CDR3: CASRGPTSGNEQFF. CDR3 in DNA: TGTGCCAGCAGGGGCCCGACTAGCGGGAATGAGCAGTTCTTC.

This clone has more than one count but fewer than ten. The chain carries TRBV19 and TRBJ2-5; D uncertain. Germline CDR1 LNHDA, CDR2 SQIVND (reference sequence). V lost 5 bases, J lost 4 bases, and 8 bases lay in between. This CDR3 is 12 amino acids long. CDR3 region: CASSFSRETQYF. CDR3 bases: TGTGCCAGTAGTTTTAGTAGAGAGACCCAGTACTTC.

In regard to this clone: A much larger clone sits a single nucleotide away, making a read error possible. CDR3 protein: CASSLDMNTEAFF. The CDR3 DNA is TGTGCCAGCAGCTTAGACATGAACACTGAAGCTTTCTTT. V is TRBV7-8 and J is TRBJ1-1; no clear D gene. Per the germline V gene, CDR1 is SGHVS and CDR2 is FQNEAQ. V lost 1 base to trimming and J lost 0 bases, with 3 bases between them. The CDR3 loop spans 13 amino acids.

The chain employs TRBV30 and TRBJ2-1, with 11 bases matching TRBD2. The CDR3 length is 14 residues. Per the germline V gene, CDR1 is GTSNPN and CDR2 is SVGIG (reference sequence). J gave up 7 bases and V 4 bases, and 6 bases lay outside the gene matches. CDR3 DNA: TGTGCCTGGAATAGCGGGAGGGCCGGGAATGAGCAGTTCTTC. Protein product: CAWNSGRAGNEQFF.

This clone was picked up a small number of times. This sequence joins TRBV6-1 and TRBJ2-5; possible D gene TRBD1, 5 bases. CDR1 is MNHNS and CDR2 is SASEGT in the germline V gene. This CDR3 is built from 13 residues. Trimming left V 5 bases short and J 5 bases short, with 12 bases between. The CDR3: CASSRRGSETQYF. The CDR3 bases are TGTGCCAGCAGTAGAAGGGGATCGGAGACCCAGTACTTC.

This chain uses TRBV4-1 with TRBJ2-7; TRBD1 matches 8 bases. V trimming: 5 bases; J trimming: 6 bases; junction bases outside the gene matches: 12. CDR3 length: 15 residues. Germline V lookup: CDR1 MGHRA, CDR2 YSYEKL. The CDR3 sequence is CASSSSGTGTSEQYF. CDR3 bases: TGCGCCAGCAGCTCCTCCGGGACAGGCACGAGCGAGCAGTACTTC.

This clone was counted a single time. The V gene is TRBV7-9, the J gene TRBJ1-2; possible D gene TRBD1, 5 bases. The CDR3 covers 14 residues. The V end lost 5 bases, the J end lost 2 bases, and 12 bases lay between the germline ends. Germline CDR1 is SEHNR and CDR2 is FQNEAQ (reference sequence). Written as DNA, the CDR3 is TGTGCCAGCAGCCCGCAGGGTACAAACTATGGCTACACCTTC. Amino acid sequence: CASSPQGTNYGYTF.

This clone has only a few counts. V and J are TRBV28 and TRBJ2-7; tentatively, D is TRBD2 (7 bases). V shed 4 bases and J shed 0 bases, with 10 bases lying between them. Germline V lookup: CDR1 MDHEN, CDR2 SYDVKM. The CDR3 is 14 amino acids. CDR3 sequence (DNA): TGTGCCAGCAGTTCTCGGGGGGCCTCCTACGAGCAGTACTTC. Translating it yields CASSSRGASYEQYF. The full variable domain, with the rest looked up from reference TRBV28 and TRBJ2-7, is DVKVTQSSRYLVKRTGEKVFLECVQDMDHENMFWYRQDPGLGLRLIYFSYDVKMKEKGDIPEGYSVSREKKERFSLILESASTNQTSMYLCASSSRGASYEQYFGPGTRLTVT.

Details on this clone: Germline is not matched at one junction end, which may reflect a read error. The rearrangement joins TRBV6-1 to TRBJ2-1; D gene uncertain. The CDR3 is made up of 13 amino acids. Per germline, CDR1 MNHNS and CDR2 SASEGT. The chain's CDR3 is CASGEADVTREFF. The CDR3 nucleotides read TGTGCCAGCGGTGAAGCAGACGTAACCCGGGAGTTCTTC.

The chain joins TRBV5-4 to TRBJ1-4; TRBD1 aligns across 9 bases. Germline V gives CDR1 SGHNT, CDR2 YYREEE (reference sequence). The trim removed 4 bases at V and 10 bases at J, leaving 2 bases unmatched. This CDR3 comprises 12 residues. Here the CDR3 DNA reads TGTGCCAGCAGCACGGACAGGGGAAAACTGTTTTTT. Its protein is CASSTDRGKLFF.

The chain carries TRBV7-9 and TRBJ1-1; the match to TRBD1 covers 7 bases. The CDR3 has 15 amino acids. The ends lost 0 bases at V and 3 bases at J; junction bases unmatched: 4. CDR1 is SEHNR and CDR2 is FQNEAQ in the germline V gene (reference sequence). This CDR3 is CASSLAQGIDTEAFF. The CDR3 bases are TGTGCCAGCAGCTTAGCACAGGGGATAGACACTGAAGCTTTCTTT.

Comment on this clone: A read error may explain this, as a much larger clone is one base away. Other DNA sequences in this specimen translate into the identical CDR3. The J gene is TRBJ1-2, the V gene TRBV29-1, with D perhaps matching TRBD1 (6 bases). This CDR3 is built from 13 residues. Germline CDR1 SQVTM, CDR2 ANQGSEA. Deletions cut 0 bases from V and 12 bases from J, with 17 bases between. DNA of the CDR3: TGCAGCGTTGAAGATGGACAGAACTACGGCCACACCTTC. Translated, it gives CSVEDGQNYGHTF.

The chain links TRBV4-1 to TRBJ1-5, with TRBD1 matching 9 bases. Germline CDR1 reads MGHRA; CDR2 reads YSYEKL. J gave up 2 bases and V 0 bases, and 8 bases lay outside the gene matches. The CDR3 consists of 18 residues. The CDR3: CASSQDVQGASGNQPQHF. The CDR3 DNA sequence: TGCGCCAGCAGCCAAGATGTACAGGGGGCAAGTGGCAATCAGCCCCAGCATTTT.

This clone showed up just a few times. This chain joins TRBV4-3 and TRBJ2-6; D perhaps matches TRBD1 (5 bases). V was cut by 0 bases and J by 2 bases, with 11 bases left in between. The CDR3 spans 17 residues. Germline V gives CDR1 LGHNA, CDR2 YSLEER. The CDR3 DNA follows: TGCGCCAGCAGCCAAGAGGCAGGGTCGACTGGGGCCAACGTCCTGACTTTC. It encodes CASSQEAGSTGANVLTF.

This chain connects TRBV19 to TRBJ1-5; 8 bases are a match to TRBD1. The CDR3 loop spans 16 amino acids. Germline-derived CDR1 and CDR2 are LNHDA and SQIVND (reference sequence). After removal of 4 bases from V and 2 bases from J, the junction contained 7 bases not matched to a gene. The CDR3 nucleotides are TGTGCCAGTAGTAGGGTCGGACAGGGAGGCAATCAGCCCCAGCATTTT. This sequence encodes CASSRVGQGGNQPQHF.

V usage is TRBV7-6 and J usage is TRBJ2-1, with 7 bases fitting TRBD2. This CDR3 has 16 amino acids. Germline lookup yields CDR1 SGHVS and CDR2 FNYEAQ. V shed 5 bases, J shed 3 bases, and the junction held 10 bases outside the gene matches. The chain's CDR3 is CASSLPSGTGYNEQFF. DNA of the CDR3: TGTGCCAGCAGCCTACCAAGCGGGACGGGCTACAATGAGCAGTTCTTC.

The chain links TRBV27 to TRBJ2-2; 15 bases agree with TRBD2. Trimming at V came to 6 bases and at J to 5 bases, leaving 4 bases not matched to a gene. Germline V gives CDR1 MNHEY, CDR2 SMNVEV (reference sequence). This CDR3 has 16 residues. The DNA of the CDR3 is TGTGCCAGCAGGGGACTAGCGGGAGGAGTGACCGGGGAGCTGTTTTTT. Its protein is CASRGLAGGVTGELFF.

Regarding this clone: A read error may be the cause here, since a much bigger clone is one base away. The J gene is TRBJ2-7, the V gene TRBV30; the match to TRBD2 covers 15 bases. After removal of 4 bases from V and 5 bases from J, the junction contained 6 bases not matched to a gene. The CDR3 runs 15 residues. Germline V gene sequence: CDR1 GTSNPN, CDR2 SVGIG (reference sequence). The CDR3 DNA reads TGTGCCTGGACCAGTGGACTAGCGGGAGGGGACGAGCAGTACTTC. Its protein is CAWTSGLAGGDEQYF.

This chain connects TRBV7-6 to TRBJ1-1; 8 bases match TRBD1. Per the germline V gene, CDR1 is SGHVS and CDR2 is FNYEAQ. The CDR3 sequence is 14 residues long. The trim removed 5 bases at V and 6 bases at J, leaving 8 bases unmatched. This CDR3 reads CASSKRQGWPEAFF. CDR3 nucleotide sequence: TGTGCCAGCAGCAAACGACAGGGGTGGCCTGAAGCTTTCTTT. The complete variable domain, with remaining parts taken from reference TRBV7-6 and TRBJ1-1, reads GAGVSQSPRYKVTKRGQDVALRCDPISGHVSLYWYRQALGQGPEFLTYFNYEAQQDKSGLPNDRFSAERPEGSISTLTIQRTEQRDSAMYRCASSKRQGWPEAFFGQGTRLTVV.

This clone was recorded many times. V is TRBV6-1 and J is TRBJ2-5, with D perhaps TRBD1 (5 bases). There are 13 residues in the CDR3. The ends were cut back, 3 bases at V and 5 bases at J, with 10 bases in the middle. Looked up from germline, CDR1 is MNHNS and CDR2 is SASEGT. The CDR3 DNA sequence: TGTGCCAGCAGTGACGGACACTCGGAGACCCAGTACTTC. It codes for CASSDGHSETQYF.

This sequence joins TRBV4-2 and TRBJ2-7; D possibly corresponds to TRBD1 (5 bases). The CDR3 spans 16 residues. V was clipped by 1 base and J by 3 bases, with 16 bases between them. CDR1 is LGHNA and CDR2 is YNFKEQ in the germline V gene. DNA for the CDR3: TGTGCCAGCAGCCAAGGGTCAGGGCCCGTAGACTACGAGCAGTACTTC. It is translated as CASSQGSGPVDYEQYF.

This clone was observed once. The V call is TRBV9, the J call TRBJ2-1; the match to TRBD2 covers 13 bases. V gave up 4 bases and J gave up 8 bases; unmatched junction bases: 9. Germline values: CDR1 SGDLS, CDR2 YYNGEE. This CDR3 is 16 amino acids long. This CDR3 reads CASSTGLAGNLDEQFF. CDR3 DNA: TGTGCCAGCAGCACGGGACTAGCGGGAAATCTCGATGAGCAGTTCTTC. Full variable domain (rest looked up from reference TRBV9 and TRBJ2-1): DSGVTQTPKHLITATGQRVTLRCSPRSGDLSVYWYQQSLDQGLQFLIQYYNGEERAKGNILERFSAQQFPDLHSELNLSSLELGDSALYFCASSTGLAGNLDEQFFGPGTRLTVL.

The chain joins TRBV25-1 to TRBJ2-1, with TRBD2 identical over 10 bases. The CDR3 is 14 amino acids. Germline-derived CDR1 and CDR2 are MGHDK and SYGVNS. V lost 6 bases and J lost 8; bases outside the gene matches: 7. CDR3 DNA: TGTGCCAGCAGGGGACTAGCGCCGAGACATGAGCAGTTCTTC. Protein product: CASRGLAPRHEQFF.

This rearrangement joins TRBV15 to TRBJ1-1; no firm D call. CDR1 LNHNV and CDR2 YYDKDF come from the germline V gene (reference sequence). The V gene lost 2 bases and the J gene lost 1 base, with 11 bases spanning the gap. This CDR3 has 15 residues. The CDR3 bases are TGTGCCACCAGCAGAACGTTCCAGGAGAACACTGAAGCTTTCTTT. Amino acid sequence: CATSRTFQENTEAFF.

As concerns this clone: A far larger clone is only one base removed, so a read error is likely. Other DNA sequences in the sample encode the same CDR3. The chain links TRBV6-6 to TRBJ2-4, with D possibly being TRBD1 (6 bases). Per germline, CDR1 MNHNY and CDR2 SVGAGI (reference sequence). This CDR3 has 15 residues. CDR3 region: CASSTLGTTKNIQYF. In DNA form, the CDR3 reads TGTGCCAGCAGCACCTTGGGGACAACCAAAAATATTCAGTACTTC.

The CDR3 DNA sequence: TGTGCCAGCAGCCCAGACAGGGGGGGCAATGAGCAGTTCTTC. Residues: CASSPDRGGNEQFF. This chain joins TRBV7-2 and TRBJ2-1; 9 bases agree with TRBD1. The CDR3 has 14 amino acids. Trimming at V came to 5 bases and at J to 6 bases, leaving 5 bases not matched to a gene. Germline V CDR1 and CDR2: SGHTA, FQGNSA.

CDR3 coding DNA: TGTGCCAGCTCACCAGGGACAGGGACGCAACAGCCCCAGCATTTT. It codes for CASSPGTGTQQPQHF. This chain uses TRBV18 with TRBJ1-5; 9 nucleotides agree with TRBD1. The germline gives CDR1 KGHSH, CDR2 LQKENI. The CDR3 consists of 15 residues. V gave up 2 bases and J gave up 7 bases; unmatched junction bases: 6.

About this clone: It is likely a read error: a sequence one base away is far more abundant. At the DNA level, this CDR3 is encoded by other sequences in the same sample as well. The V and J genes are TRBV30 and TRBJ2-5; TRBD1 aligns across 10 bases. J lost 6 bases, V lost 5 bases, and 6 bases had no gene match. This CDR3 contains 13 residues. Looked up from germline, CDR1 is GTSNPN and CDR2 is SVGIG (reference sequence). The CDR3: CAWRRTGGQTQYF. Written as DNA, the CDR3 is TGTGCCTGGCGCCGGACAGGGGGGCAGACCCAGTACTTC.

Notes on this clone: One end of the junction does not line up with germline, which may come from a read error. The genes are TRBV10-3 and TRBJ1-5; D not resolved. Germline V gene sequence: CDR1 ENHRY, CDR2 SYGVKD. This CDR3 is built from 14 residues. The CDR3 sequence is CASSGAPDVQPQHF. The CDR3, as DNA: TGTGCCAGCAGTGGAGCGCCGGACGTTCAGCCCCAGCATTTT.

This clone was counted many times. The chain carries TRBV7-8 and TRBJ1-1, with unresolved D. The CDR3 loop spans 13 amino acids. The V and J ends lost 2 bases and 0 bases respectively, with 4 bases between them. CDR1 and CDR2 from the germline V gene are SGHVS and FQNEAQ. The CDR3 DNA reads as TGTGCCAGCAGCTTACAGCTGAACACTGAAGCTTTCTTT. This codes for CASSLQLNTEAFF.

The CDR3 spells CASSPDDRNQPQHF. Here the CDR3 DNA reads TGCGCCAGCAGCCCAGACGACAGGAATCAGCCCCAGCATTTT. The gene calls are TRBV5-1 and TRBJ1-5, with D possibly TRBD1 on 6 matching bases. This CDR3 region has 14 residues. V shed 4 bases and J shed 4 bases, with 12 bases lying between them. Germline-derived CDR1 and CDR2 are SGHRS and YFSETQ.